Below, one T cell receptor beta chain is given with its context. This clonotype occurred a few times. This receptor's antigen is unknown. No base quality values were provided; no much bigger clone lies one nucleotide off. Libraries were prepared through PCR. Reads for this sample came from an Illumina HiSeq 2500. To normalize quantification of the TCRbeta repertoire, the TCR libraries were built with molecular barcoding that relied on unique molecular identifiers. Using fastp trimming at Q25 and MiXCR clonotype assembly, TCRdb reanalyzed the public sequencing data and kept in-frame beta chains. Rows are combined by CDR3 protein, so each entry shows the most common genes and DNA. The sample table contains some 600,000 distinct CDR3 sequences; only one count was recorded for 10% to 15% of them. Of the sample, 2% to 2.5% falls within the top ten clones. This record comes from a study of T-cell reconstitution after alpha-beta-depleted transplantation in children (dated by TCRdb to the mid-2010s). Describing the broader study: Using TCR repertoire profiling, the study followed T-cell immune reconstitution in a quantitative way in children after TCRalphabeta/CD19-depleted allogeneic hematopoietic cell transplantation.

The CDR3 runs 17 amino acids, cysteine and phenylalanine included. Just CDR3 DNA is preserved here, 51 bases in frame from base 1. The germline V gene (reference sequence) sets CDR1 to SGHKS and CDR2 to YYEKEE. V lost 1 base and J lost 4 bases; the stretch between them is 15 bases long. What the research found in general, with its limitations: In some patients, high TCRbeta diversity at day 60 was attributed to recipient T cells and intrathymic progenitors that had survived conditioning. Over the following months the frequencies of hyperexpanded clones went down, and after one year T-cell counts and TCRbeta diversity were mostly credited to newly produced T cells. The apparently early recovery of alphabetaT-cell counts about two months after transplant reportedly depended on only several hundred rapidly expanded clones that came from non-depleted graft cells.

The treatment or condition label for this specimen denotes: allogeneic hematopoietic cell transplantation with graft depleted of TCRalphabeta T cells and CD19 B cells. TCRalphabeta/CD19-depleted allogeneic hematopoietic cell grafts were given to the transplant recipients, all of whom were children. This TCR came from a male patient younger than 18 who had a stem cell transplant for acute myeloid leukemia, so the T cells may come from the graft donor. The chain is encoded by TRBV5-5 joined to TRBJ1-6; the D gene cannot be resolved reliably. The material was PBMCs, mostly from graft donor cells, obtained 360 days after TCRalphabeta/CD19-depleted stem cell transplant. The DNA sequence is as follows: TGTGCCAGCAGCTTGATTTCTTTGAGGGAATATAATTCACCCCTCCACTTT. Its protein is CASSLISLREYNSPLHF.